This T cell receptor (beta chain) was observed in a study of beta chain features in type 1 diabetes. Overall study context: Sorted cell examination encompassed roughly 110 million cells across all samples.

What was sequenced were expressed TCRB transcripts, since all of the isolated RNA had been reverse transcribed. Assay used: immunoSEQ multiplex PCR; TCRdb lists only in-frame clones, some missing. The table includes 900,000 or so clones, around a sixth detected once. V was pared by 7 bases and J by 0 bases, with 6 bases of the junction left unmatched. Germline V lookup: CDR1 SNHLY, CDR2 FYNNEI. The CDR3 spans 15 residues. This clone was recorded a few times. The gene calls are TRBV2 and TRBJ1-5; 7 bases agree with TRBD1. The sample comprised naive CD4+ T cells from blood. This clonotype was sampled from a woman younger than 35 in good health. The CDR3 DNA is TGTGCCAGCAATTTACAGGGGAATAGCAATCAGCCCCAGCATTTT. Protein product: CASNLQGNSNQPQHF.